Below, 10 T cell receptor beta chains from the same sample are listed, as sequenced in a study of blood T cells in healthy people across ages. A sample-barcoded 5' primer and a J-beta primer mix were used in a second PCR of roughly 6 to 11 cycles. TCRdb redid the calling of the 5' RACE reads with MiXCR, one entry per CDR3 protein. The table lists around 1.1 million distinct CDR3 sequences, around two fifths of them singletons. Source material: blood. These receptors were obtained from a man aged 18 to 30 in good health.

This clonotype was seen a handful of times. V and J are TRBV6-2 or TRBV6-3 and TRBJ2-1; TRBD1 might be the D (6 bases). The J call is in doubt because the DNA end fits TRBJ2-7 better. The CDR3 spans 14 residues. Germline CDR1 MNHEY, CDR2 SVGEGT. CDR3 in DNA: TGTGCCAGCAGTTATCTACAGGGCTCCTACGAGCAGTACTTC. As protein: CASSYLQGSYEQYF.

The DNA of the CDR3 is TGTGCTAGTGGTTCCACCAGGGGAAGCACTGAAGCTTTCTTT. Protein product: CASGSTRGSTEAFF. The chain combines TRBV12-5 with TRBJ1-1, with D tentatively TRBD1 (6 bases). This CDR3 has 14 residues. The germline CDR1 and CDR2 sequences are LGHNT and FRNRAP. V dropped 4 bases and J dropped 4 bases, with 13 bases sitting between them.

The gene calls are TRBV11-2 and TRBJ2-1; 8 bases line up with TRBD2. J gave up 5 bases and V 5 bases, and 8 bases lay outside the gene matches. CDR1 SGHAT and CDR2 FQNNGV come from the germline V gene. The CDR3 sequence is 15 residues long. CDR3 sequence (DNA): TGTGCCAGCAGCCCGCGACGGGGGGGGGACAATGAGCAGTTCTTC. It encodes CASSPRRGGDNEQFF. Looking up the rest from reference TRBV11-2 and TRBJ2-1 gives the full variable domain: EAGVAQSPRYKIIEKRQSVAFWCNPISGHATLYWYQQILGQGPKLLIQFQNNGVVDDSQLPKDRFSAERLKGVDSTLKIQPAKLEDSAVYLCASSPRRGGDNEQFFGPGTRLTVL.

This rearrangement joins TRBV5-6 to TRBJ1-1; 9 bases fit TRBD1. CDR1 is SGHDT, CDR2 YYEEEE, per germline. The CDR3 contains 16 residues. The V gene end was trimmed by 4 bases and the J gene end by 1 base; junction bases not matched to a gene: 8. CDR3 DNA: TGTGCCAGCAGCCCGATGGACAGGGGCTGGAACACTGAAGCTTTCTTT. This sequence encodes CASSPMDRGWNTEAFF.

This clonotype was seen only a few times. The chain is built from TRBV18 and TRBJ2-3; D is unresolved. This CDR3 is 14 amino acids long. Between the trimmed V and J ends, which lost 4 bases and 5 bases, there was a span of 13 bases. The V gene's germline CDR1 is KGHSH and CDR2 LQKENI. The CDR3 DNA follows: TGTGCCAGCTCACTTAGTCGTCATGGAGATACGCAGTATTTT. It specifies CASSLSRHGDTQYF.

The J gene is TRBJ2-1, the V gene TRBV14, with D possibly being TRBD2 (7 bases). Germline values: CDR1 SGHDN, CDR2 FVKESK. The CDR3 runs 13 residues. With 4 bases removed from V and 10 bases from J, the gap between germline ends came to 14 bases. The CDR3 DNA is TGTGCCAGCAGCCTGGTGCGGGGGCTGGAGCAGTTCTTC. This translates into CASSLVRGLEQFF.

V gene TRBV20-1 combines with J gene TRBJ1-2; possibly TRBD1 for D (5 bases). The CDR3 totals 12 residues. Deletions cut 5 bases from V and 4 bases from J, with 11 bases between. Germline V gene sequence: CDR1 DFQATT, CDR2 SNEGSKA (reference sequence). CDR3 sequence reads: CSAGDSVYGYTF. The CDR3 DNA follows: TGCAGTGCTGGTGACAGTGTCTATGGCTACACCTTC.

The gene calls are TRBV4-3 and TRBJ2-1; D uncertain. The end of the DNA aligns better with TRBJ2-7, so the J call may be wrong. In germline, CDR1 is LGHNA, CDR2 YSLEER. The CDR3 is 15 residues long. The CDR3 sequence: CASSQSLWPYNEQYF. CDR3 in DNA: TGCGCCAGCAGCCAGAGCCTCTGGCCTTACAATGAGCAGTACTTC.

CDR3 DNA: TGTGCCAGCAGTTACTCGAAGGAAGGGACTGAAGCTTTCTTT. Protein sequence: CASSYSKEGTEAFF. V usage is TRBV6-6 and J usage is TRBJ1-1; D not certain. The CDR3 contains 14 residues. Germline CDR1 MNHNY, CDR2 SVGAGI (reference sequence). Trimming removed 0 bases at V and 5 bases at J, with 10 bases between.

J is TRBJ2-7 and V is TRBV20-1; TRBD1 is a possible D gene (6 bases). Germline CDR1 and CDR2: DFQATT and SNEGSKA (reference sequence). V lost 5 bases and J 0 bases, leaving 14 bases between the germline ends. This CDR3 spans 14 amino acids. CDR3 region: CSAHPDSPSYEQYF. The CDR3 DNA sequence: TGCAGTGCTCATCCGGACAGTCCCTCCTACGAGCAGTACTTC.